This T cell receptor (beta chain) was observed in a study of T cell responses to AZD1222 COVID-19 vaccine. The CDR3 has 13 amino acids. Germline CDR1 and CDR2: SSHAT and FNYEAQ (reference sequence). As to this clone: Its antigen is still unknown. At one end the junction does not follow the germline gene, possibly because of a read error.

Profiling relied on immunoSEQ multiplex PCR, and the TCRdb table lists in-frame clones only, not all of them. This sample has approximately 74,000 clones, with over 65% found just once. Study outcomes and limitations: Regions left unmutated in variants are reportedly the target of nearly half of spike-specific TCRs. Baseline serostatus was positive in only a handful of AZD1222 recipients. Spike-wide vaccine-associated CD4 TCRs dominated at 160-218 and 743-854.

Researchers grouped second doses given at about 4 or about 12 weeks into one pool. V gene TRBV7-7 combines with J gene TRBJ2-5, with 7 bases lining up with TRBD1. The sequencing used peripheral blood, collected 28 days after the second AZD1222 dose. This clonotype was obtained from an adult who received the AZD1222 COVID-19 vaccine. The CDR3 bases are TGTGCTAGCAGCACAGACAGGGTACAGACCCAGTACTTC. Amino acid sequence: CASSTDRVQTQYF.